This TCR beta chain was sequenced during a study of T-cell reconstitution after alpha-beta-depleted transplantation in children. Study findings and constraints: Most T-cell counts and diversity one year after the transplant came from T cells that were newly produced.

Unique molecular identifiers were incorporated when the TCRbeta library was constructed. TCRdb analysed the PCR reads with MiXCR anew, one entry per CDR3 protein. The data contain around 15,000 distinct CDR3 sequences, around 4.9% of them singletons. This clonotype turned up a few times. Its antigen is not known. The sequence derives from a boy aged 10-17 years with acute lymphoblastic leukemia, due to receive a stem cell transplant. The input for sequencing was PBMCs, taken before TCRalphabeta/CD19-depleted stem cell transplant.

The CDR3: CSAIESTSNPGKLFF. The CDR3 DNA is TGCAGTGCTATTGAATCGACTTCGAACCCGGGAAAACTGTTTTTT. This chain connects TRBV20-1 to TRBJ1-4; no reliable D call. V dropped 4 bases and J dropped 10 bases, with 22 bases sitting between them. Germline lookup yields CDR1 DFQATT and CDR2 SNEGSKA (reference sequence). This CDR3 has 15 residues.